This paragraph covers one T cell receptor beta chain sequence. The data are from a study of blood T cell repertoires in COVID-19. Background on the study: Spain, Italy and the United States supplied samples that represented acute and convalescent COVID-19. Nucleic acid was either cDNA or gDNA, and it came from T cells, B-cell-depleted T cells, or PBMCs.

Followed over time, Seattle patients had been enrolled while infection was active. Germline V CDR1 and CDR2: SGHRS, YFSETQ. V was pared by 2 bases and J by 2 bases, with 5 bases of the junction left unmatched. CDR3 length: 16 amino acids. Original analysis: Cell counts per sample came from amplifying reference gene primers. Only in-frame clones appear in the TCRdb table, and some are missing; sequencing was by immunoSEQ multiplex PCR. D and trimming were read from the DNA, whereas the V and J calls and clone size are those reported in that table. Of almost 200,000 clones listed, around four fifths are singletons.

This TCR was recovered from a man between 60 and 70 years old with COVID-19, enrolled during active disease. Sequencing input: peripheral blood. This chain links TRBV5-1 with TRBJ2-2, with 8 bases identical to TRBD1. In DNA form, the CDR3 reads TGCGCCAGCAGCTTAAGGACAGGGACCAACACCGGGGAGCTGTTTTTT. Its translation is CASSLRTGTNTGELFF.